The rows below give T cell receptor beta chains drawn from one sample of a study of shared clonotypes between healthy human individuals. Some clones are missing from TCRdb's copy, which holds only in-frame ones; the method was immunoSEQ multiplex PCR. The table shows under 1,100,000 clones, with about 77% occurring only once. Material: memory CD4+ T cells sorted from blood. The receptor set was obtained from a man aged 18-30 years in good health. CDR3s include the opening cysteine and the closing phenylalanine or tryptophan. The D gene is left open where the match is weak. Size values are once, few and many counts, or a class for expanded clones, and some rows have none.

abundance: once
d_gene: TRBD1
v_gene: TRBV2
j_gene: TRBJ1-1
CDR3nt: TGTGCCAGATCATCTACCCCGGACAGGGTGGACACTGAAGCTTTCTTT
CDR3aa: CARSSTPDRVDTEAFF

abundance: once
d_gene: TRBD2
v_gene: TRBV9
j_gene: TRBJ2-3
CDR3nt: TGTGCCAGCAGCTGGACTAGCGGGGGGTACACAGATACGCAGTATTTT
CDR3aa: CASSWTSGGYTDTQYF

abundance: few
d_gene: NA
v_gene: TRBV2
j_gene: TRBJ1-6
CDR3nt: TGTGCCAGCAGTGAATCTGGACGGGGTAATTCACCCCTCCACTTT
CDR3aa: CASSESGRGNSPLHF

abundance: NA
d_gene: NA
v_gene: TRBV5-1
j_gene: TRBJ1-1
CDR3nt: TGCGCCAGCAGCTTGGTTCCTTCAGAGGGGGCTGAAGCTTTCTTT
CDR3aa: CASSLVPSEGAEAFF

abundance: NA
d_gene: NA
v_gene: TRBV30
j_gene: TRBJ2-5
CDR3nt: TGTGCCTGGAGTGTACGAGGAGCGGGCGTTCGAGAGACCCAGTACTTC
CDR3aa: CAWSVRGAGVRETQYF

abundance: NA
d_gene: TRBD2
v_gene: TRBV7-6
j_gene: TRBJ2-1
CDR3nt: TGTGCCAGCAGCCCGGTTAGCGGGCGTCTGAGGGATCAGTTCTTC
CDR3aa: CASSPVSGRLRDQFF

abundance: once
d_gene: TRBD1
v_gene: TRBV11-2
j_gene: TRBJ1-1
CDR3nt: TGTGCCAGCAGCCGCGACAGGGGAGAAGCTTTCTTT
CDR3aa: CASSRDRGEAFF

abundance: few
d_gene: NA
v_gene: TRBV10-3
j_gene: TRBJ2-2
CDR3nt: TGTGCCATCAGTGAGTCGGGTAGGGGAGGCACCGGGGAGCTGTTTTTT
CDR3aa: CAISESGRGGTGELFF

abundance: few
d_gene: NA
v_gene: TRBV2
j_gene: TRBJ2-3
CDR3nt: TGTGCCAGCCTCCCGGGGATTAGAGTGGCAGATACGCAGTATTTT
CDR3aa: CASLPGIRVADTQYF

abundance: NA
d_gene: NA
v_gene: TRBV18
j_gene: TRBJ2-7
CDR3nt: TGTGCCAGCTCACCACTTTACGAGCAGTACTTC
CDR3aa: CASSPLYEQYF

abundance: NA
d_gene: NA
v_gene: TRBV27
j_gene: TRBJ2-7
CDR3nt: TGTGCCAGCAGTGAGACCCCTCAGACAGGTTTGTACTTC
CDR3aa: CASSETPQTGLYF

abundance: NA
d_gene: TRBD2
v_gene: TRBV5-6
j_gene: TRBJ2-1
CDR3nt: TGTGCCAGCAGCTTGGTTGGCGGGAGGGCTGGCGATGAGCAGTTCTTC
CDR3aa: CASSLVGGRAGDEQFF

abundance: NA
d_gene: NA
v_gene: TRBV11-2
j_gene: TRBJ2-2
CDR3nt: TGTGCCAGCAGCCCTAGATCGGCCGGGGAGCTGTTTTTT
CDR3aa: CASSPRSAGELFF

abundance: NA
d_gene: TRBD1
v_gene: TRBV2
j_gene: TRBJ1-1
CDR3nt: TGTGCCAGCACCCTCCCGGGACAGGGTAGGAACACTGAAGCTTTCTTT
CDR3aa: CASTLPGQGRNTEAFF

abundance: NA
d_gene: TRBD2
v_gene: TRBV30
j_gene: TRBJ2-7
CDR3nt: TGTGCCTGGGGACTAGCGCTAACTGGTTCCGAGCAGTACTTC
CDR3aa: CAWGLALTGSEQYF

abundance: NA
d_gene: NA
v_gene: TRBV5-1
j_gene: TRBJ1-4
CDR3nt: TGCGCCAGCAGGAGGGATAACGAAAAACTGTTTTTT
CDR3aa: CASRRDNEKLFF

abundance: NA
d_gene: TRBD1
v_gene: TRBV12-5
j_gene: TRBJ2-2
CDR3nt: TGTGCTAGCGGACAGGGGAACACCGGGGAGCTGTTTTTT
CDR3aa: CASGQGNTGELFF

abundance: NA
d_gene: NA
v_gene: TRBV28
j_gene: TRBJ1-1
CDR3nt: TGTGCCAGCCGTCAGGGTCTGACTGAAGCTTTCTTT
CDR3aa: CASRQGLTEAFF

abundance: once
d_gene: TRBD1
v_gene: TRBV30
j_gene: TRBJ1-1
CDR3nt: TGTGCCTGGAGGGACAGGGGTTTCACTGAAGCTTTCTTT
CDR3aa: CAWRDRGFTEAFF

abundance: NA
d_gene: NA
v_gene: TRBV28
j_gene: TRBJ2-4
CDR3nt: TGTGCCAGCAGTTTAACCGGCGAAAACATTCAGTACTTC
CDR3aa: CASSLTGENIQYF

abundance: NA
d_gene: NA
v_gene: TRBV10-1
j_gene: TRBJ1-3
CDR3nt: TGCGCCAGCAGTGATACGGGATCTGGAAACACCATATATTTT
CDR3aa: CASSDTGSGNTIYF

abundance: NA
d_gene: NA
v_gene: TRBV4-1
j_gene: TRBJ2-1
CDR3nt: TGCGCCAGCAGCCAAGGATACCAGCAGTTCTTC
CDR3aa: CASSQGYQQFF

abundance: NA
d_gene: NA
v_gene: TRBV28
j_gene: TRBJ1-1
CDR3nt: TGTGCCAGCAGTTCCGGGAGAATCAGGTACGCTGAAGCTTTCTTT
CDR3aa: CASSSGRIRYAEAFF

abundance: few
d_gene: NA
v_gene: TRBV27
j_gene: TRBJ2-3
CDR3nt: TGTGCCAGCAGTAGTTGGGGGTCAGATACGCAGTATTTT
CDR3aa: CASSSWGSDTQYF

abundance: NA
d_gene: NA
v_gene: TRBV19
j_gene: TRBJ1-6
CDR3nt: TGTGCCAGTAGTACAGGGACGCTTTCACCCCTCCACTTT
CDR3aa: CASSTGTLSPLHF

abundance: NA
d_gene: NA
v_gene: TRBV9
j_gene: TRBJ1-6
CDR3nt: TGTGCCAGCAGCGTATCGGGGACAAATAATTCACCCCTCCACTTT
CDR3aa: CASSVSGTNNSPLHF

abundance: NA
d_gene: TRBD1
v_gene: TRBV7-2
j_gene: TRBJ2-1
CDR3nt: TGTGCCAGCAGTCCCAGTCAGGGGGCGGGTGAGCAGTTCTTC
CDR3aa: CASSPSQGAGEQFF

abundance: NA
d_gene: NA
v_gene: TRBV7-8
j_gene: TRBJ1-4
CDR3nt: TGTGCCAGCAGCTTAGACAGGGCCCAACTGTTTTTT
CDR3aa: CASSLDRAQLFF

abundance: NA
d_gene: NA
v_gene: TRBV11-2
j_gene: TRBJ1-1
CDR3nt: TGTGCCAGCAGCTCGCAGGGTAGCCTCCCTGAAGCTTTCTTT
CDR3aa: CASSSQGSLPEAFF

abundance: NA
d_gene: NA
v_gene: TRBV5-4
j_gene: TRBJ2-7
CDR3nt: TGTGCCAGCAGCCCAGGGGGGGTGAGAGCCGTCGAGCAGTACTTC
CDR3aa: CASSPGGVRAVEQYF

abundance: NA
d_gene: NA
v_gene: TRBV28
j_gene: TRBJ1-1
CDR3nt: TGTGCCAGCAGTCCCCGAACACTGGCGCTCAGTGAAGCTTTCTTT
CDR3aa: CASSPRTLALSEAFF

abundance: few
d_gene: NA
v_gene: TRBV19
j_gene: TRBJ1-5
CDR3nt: TGTGCCAGTAGTATTTACGGAGGGGATCAGCCCCAGCATTTT
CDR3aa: CASSIYGGDQPQHF

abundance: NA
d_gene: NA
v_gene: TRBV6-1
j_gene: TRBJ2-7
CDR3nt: TGTGCCAGCATACCCCGGGGCGGTGAGCAGTACTTC
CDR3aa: CASIPRGGEQYF

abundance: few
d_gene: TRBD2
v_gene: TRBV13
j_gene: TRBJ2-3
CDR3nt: TGTGCCAGCAGCTTATGGCGGGGGGGGCCGGCAGATACGCAGTATTTT
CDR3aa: CASSLWRGGPADTQYF

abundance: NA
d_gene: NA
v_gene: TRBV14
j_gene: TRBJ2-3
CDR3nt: TGTGCCAGCAGCCAAGCTAGCGTAACATCACGATTGGATACGCAGTATTTT
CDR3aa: CASSQASVTSRLDTQYF

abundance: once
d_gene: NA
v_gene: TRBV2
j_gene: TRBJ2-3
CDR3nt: TGTGCCAGCACACCCCGGGGCACAGATACGCAGTATTTT
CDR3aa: CASTPRGTDTQYF

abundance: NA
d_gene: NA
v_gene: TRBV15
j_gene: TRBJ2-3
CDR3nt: TGTGCCACCAGCAGAGATCGCGGGACAGATACGCAGTATTTT
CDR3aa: CATSRDRGTDTQYF

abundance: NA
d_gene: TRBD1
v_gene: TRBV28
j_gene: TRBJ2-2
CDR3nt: TGTGCCAGCAAACGACAGGGGAACGCGAACACCGGGGAGCTGTTTTTT
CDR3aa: CASKRQGNANTGELFF

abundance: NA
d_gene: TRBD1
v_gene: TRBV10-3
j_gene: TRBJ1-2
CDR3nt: TGTGCCATCAGTAAAGGACAGGCGGGGGGCTACACCTTC
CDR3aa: CAISKGQAGGYTF

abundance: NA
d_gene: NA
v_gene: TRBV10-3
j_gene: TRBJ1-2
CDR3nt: TGTGCCACCACAGGGACACTGCTAGCTAACTATGGCTACACCTTC
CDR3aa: CATTGTLLANYGYTF

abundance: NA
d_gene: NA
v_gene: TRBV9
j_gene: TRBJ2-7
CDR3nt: TGTGCCAGCAGCGTAGGTGGGGGACTCGAGCAGTACTTC
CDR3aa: CASSVGGGLEQYF

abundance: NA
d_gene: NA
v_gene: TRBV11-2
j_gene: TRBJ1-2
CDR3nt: TGTGCCAGCAGCTTGCGAGGGCAACCCGTCTATGGCTACACCTTC
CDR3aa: CASSLRGQPVYGYTF

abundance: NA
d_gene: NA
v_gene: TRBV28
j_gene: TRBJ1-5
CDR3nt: TGTGCCAGCAGAACAGACAGTAGCAATCAGCCCCAGCATTTT
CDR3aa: CASRTDSSNQPQHF

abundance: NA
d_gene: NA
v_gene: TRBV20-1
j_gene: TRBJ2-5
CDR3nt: TGCAGTGCTGGCGGGGCAGAGACCCAGTACTTC
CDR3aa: CSAGGAETQYF

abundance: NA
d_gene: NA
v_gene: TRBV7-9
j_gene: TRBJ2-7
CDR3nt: TGTGCCAGCAGCTTAGACATCACCTACGAGCAGTACTTC
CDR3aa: CASSLDITYEQYF

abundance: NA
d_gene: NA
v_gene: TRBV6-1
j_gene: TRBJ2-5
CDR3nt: TGTGCCAGCAGTGATCAGGGGCCTAAAAGGGAGACCCAGTACTTC
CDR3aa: CASSDQGPKRETQYF

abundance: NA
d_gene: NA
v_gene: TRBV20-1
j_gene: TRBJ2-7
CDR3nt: TGCAGTGCTAGCCTCATCTACGAGCAGTACTTC
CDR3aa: CSASLIYEQYF

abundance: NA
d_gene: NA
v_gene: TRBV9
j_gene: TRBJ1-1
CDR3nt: TGTGCCAGCAGCGGGACGGGGCAAAAGAACACTGAAGCTTTCTTT
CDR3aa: CASSGTGQKNTEAFF

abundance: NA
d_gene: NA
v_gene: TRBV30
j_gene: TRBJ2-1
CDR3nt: TGTGCCTGGAGTAAGGGACCCCCGAATGAGCAGTTCTTC
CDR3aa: CAWSKGPPNEQFF